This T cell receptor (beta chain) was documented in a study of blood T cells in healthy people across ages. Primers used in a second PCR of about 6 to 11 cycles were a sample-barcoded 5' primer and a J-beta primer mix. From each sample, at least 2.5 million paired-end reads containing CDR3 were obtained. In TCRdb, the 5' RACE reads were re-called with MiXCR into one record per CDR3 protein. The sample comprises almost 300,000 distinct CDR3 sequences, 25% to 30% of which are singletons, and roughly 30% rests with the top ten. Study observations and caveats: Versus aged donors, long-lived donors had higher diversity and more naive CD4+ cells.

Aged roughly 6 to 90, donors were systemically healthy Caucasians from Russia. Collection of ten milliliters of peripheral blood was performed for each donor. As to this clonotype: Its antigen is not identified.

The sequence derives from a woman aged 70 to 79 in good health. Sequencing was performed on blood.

CDR3 bases: TGTGCCAGCAGTTTAGCCGTGACAGGGGGAGTCGGGGAGCTGTTTTTT. Translated: CASSLAVTGGVGELFF. The chain is built from TRBV27 and TRBJ2-2; 9 nucleotides agree with TRBD1. Germline V gene sequence: CDR1 MNHEY, CDR2 SMNVEV (reference sequence). CDR3 size: 16 residues. V lost 2 bases and J lost 7; bases outside the gene matches: 8.